The source of this TCR beta chain is a study of OX40 agonist ivuxolimab in advanced cancers. For the study at large: The study treated patients with ivuxolimab, an agonistic anti-OX40 (CD134) antibody.

Concerning this clone: Its antigen is still unknown.

The study's findings and limits: The authors did not determine the antigen specificity of the expanded peripheral T cells.

J gave up 3 bases and V 5 bases, and 14 bases lay outside the gene matches. Looked up from germline, CDR1 is SGHVS and CDR2 is FNYEAQ. CDR3 length equals 18 residues. Only in-frame clones appear in the TCRdb table, and some are missing; sequencing was by immunoSEQ multiplex PCR. This table has 55,000 to 70,000 clones, around 83% appearing once. V is TRBV7-6 and J is TRBJ2-3; 10 nucleotides align to TRBD1. The material sequenced was CD4+ or CD8+ T cells sorted from blood, taken in a trial of the OX40 agonist ivuxolimab. This TCR was sampled from an adult with an advanced solid tumor such as melanoma, head and neck, liver or kidney cancer. CDR3 sequence: CASSRVPDRGPVTDTQYF. CDR3 in DNA: TGTGCCAGCAGCAGGGTACCTGACAGGGGGCCTGTTACAGATACGCAGTATTTT.